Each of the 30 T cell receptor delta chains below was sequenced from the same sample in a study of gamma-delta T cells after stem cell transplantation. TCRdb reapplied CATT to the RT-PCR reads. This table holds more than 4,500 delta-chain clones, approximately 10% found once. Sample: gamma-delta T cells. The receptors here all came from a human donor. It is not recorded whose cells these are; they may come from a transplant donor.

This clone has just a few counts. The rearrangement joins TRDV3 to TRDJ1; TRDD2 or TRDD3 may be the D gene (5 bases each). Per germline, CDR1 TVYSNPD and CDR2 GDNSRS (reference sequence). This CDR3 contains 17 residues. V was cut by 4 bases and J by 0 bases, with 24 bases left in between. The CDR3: CASRFLGWEAYTDKLIF. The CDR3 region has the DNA TGTGCCTCCCGATTCCTTGGCTGGGAAGCGTACACCGATAAACTCATCTTT.

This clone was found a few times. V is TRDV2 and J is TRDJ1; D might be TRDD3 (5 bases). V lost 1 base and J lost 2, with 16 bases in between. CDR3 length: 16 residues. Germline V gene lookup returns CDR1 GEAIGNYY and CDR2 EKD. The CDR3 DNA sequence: TGTGCCTGTGACACACTTACGACGGGGGTTACCGATAAACTCATCTTT. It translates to CACDTLTTGVTDKLIF.

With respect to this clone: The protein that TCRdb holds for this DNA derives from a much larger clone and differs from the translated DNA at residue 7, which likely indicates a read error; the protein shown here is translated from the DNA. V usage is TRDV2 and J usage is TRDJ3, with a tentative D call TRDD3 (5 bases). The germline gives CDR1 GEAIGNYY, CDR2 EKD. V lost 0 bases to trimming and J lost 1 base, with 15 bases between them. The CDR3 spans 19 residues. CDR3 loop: CACDTPVGSGSWDTRQMFF. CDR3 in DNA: TGTGCCTGTGACACCCCTGTGGGATCTGGTTCCTGGGACACCCGACAGATGTTTTTC.

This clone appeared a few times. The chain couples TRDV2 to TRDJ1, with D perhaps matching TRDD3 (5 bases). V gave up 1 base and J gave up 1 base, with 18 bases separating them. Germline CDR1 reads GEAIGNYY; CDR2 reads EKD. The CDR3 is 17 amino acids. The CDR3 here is CACDTITGPRSTDKLIF. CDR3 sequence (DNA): TGTGCCTGTGACACGATTACTGGACCCCGGAGCACCGATAAACTCATCTTT.

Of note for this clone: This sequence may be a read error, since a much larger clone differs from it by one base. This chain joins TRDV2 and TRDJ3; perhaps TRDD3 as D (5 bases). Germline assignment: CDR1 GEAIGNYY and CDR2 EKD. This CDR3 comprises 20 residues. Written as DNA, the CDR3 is TGTGCCTGTGACTCCACTCGAGGTGGGGTTGTCTCCTGGGACACCCGACCGATGTTTTTC. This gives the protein CACDSTRGGVVSWDTRPMFF.

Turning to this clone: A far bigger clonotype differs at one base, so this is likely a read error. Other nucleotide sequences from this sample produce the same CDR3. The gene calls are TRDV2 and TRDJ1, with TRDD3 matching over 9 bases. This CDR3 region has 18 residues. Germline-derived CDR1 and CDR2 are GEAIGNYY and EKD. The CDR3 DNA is TGCGCCTGTGACGCAATTCTGGGGGATCAGGAAAACACCGATAAACTCATCTTT. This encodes CACDAILGDQENTDKLIF.

In nucleotides, the CDR3 is TGTGCTCTTGGGGAACTATTACCGTCCTACGGGCATACTGGGGGATACTATGTAGCACAACTCTTCTTT. Protein sequence: CALGELLPSYGHTGGYYVAQLFF. The V gene is TRDV1, the J gene TRDJ2, with 12 bases fitting TRDD3. This CDR3 is 23 amino acids long. Germline lookup yields CDR1 TSWWSYY and CDR2 QGS. Trimming removed 0 bases from V and 7 bases from J; junction bases left unmatched: 24.

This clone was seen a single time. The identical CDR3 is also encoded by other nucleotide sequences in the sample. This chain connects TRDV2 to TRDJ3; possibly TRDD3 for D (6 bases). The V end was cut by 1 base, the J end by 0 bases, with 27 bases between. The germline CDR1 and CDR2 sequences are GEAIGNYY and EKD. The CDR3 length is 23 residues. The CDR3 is CACDTLGGDDRPSNSWDTRQMFF. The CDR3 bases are TGTGCCTGTGACACTTTGGGAGGGGATGACCGACCTTCTAACTCCTGGGACACCCGACAGATGTTTTTC.

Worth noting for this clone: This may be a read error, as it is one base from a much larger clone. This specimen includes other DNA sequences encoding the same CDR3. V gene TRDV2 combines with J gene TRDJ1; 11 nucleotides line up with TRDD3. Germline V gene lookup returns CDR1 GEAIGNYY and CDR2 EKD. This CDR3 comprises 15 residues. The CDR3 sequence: CACDTIGGYADKLIF. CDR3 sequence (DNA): TGTGCCTGTGACACTATTGGGGGATACGCCGATAAGCTCATCTTT.

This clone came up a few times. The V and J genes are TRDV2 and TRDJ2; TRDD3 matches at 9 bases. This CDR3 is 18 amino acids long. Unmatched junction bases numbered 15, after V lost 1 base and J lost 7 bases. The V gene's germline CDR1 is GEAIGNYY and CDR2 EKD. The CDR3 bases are TGTGCCTGTGACACTTTTCCTGGGGATACGCCGGTTGAAGCACAACTCTTCTTT. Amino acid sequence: CACDTFPGDTPVEAQLFF.

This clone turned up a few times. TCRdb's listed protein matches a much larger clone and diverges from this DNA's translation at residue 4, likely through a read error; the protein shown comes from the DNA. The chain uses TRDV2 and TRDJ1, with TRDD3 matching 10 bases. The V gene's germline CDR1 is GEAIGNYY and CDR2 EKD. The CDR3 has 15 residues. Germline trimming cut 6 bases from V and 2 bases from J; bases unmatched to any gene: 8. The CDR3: CACLPVLGDTDKLIF. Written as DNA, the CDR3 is TGTGCCTGTTTACCAGTACTGGGGGATACCGATAAACTCATCTTT.

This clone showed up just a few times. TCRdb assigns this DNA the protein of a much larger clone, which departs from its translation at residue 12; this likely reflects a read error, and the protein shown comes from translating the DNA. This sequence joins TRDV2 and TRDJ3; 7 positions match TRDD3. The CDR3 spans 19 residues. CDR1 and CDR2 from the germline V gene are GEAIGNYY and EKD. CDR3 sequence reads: CACDTAGGLVSLDTRQMFF. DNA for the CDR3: TGTGCCTGTGACACCGCTGGGGGCTTAGTTTCCTTGGACACCCGACAGATGTTTTTC.

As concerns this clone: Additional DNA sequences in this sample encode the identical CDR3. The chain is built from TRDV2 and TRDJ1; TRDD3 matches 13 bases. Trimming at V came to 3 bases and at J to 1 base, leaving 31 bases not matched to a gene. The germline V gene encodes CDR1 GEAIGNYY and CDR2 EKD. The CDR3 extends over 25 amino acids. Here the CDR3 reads CACDEVATSEVLGDTRTVLTDKLIF. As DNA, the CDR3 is TGTGCCTGTGACGAGGTGGCTACGTCGGAGGTACTGGGGGATACGCGGACCGTCCTCACCGATAAACTCATCTTT.

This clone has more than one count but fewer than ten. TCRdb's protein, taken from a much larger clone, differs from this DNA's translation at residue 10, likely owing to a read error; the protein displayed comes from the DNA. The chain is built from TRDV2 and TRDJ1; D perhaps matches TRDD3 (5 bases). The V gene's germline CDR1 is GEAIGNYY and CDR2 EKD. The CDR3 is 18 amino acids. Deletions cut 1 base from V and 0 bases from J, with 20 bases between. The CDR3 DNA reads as TGTGCCTGTGACACGCTTAAAGGCTGGGTGACCGACACCGATAAACTCATCTTT. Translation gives CACDTLKGWVTDTDKLIF.

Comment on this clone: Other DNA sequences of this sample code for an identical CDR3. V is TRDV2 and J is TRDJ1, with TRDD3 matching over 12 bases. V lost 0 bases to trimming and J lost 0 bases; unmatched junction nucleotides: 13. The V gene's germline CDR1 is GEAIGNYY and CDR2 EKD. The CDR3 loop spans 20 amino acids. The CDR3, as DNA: TGTGCCTGTGACACCCTTCGTCCTGGGGGATACGGGGGAAACACCGATAAACTCATCTTT. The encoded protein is CACDTLRPGGYGGNTDKLIF.

The CDR3, as DNA: TGTGCCTGTGATGGACTGGGGGATACGGTGAGGGATACCGATAAACTCATCTTT. Translating gives CACDGLGDTVRDTDKLIF. The genes are TRDV2 and TRDJ1; TRDD3 agrees at 13 bases. The CDR3 is made up of 18 amino acids. The V gene's germline CDR1 is GEAIGNYY and CDR2 EKD. V shed 4 bases and J 2 bases; nucleotides not matched to a gene: 12.

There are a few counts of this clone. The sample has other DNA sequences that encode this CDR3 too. This chain's CDR3 is CACDTVGGTDKLIF. In nucleotides, the CDR3 is TGTGCCTGTGACACTGTTGGGGGCACCGATAAACTCATCTTT. This sequence joins TRDV2 and TRDJ1; possible D gene TRDD3, 6 bases. The CDR3 runs to 14 residues. V was shortened by 1 base and J by 1 base, with 9 bases between the two germline ends. CDR1 is GEAIGNYY and CDR2 is EKD in the germline V gene.

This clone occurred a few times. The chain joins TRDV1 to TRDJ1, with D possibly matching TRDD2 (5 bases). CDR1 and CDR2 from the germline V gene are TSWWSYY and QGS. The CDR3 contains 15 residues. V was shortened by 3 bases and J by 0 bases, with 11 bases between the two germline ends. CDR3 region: CALGEPFGYTDKLIF. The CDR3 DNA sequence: TGTGCTCTTGGGGAGCCCTTCGGTTACACCGATAAACTCATCTTT.

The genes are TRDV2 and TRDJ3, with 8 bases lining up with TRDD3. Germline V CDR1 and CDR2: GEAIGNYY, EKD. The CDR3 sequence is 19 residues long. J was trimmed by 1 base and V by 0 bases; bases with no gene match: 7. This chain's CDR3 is CACDTGHSGGSWDTRQMFF. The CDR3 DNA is TGTGCCTGTGACACCGGGCATTCTGGGGGATCCTGGGACACCCGACAGATGTTTTTC.

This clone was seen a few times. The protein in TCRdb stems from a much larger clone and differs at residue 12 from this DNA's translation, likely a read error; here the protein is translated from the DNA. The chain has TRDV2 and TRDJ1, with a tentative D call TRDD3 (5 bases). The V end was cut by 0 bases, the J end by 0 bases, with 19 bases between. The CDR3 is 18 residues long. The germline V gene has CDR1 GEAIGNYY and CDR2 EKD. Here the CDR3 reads CACDTVQPGDLHTDKLIF. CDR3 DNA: TGTGCCTGTGACACCGTCCAACCCGGGGACCTGCACACCGATAAACTCATCTTT.

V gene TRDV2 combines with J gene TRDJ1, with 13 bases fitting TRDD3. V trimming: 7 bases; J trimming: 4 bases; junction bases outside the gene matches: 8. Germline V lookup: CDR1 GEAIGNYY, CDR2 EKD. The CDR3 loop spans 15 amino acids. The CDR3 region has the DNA TGTGCCTGCGCTCCACTGGGGGATACGATCGATAAACTCATCTTT. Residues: CACAPLGDTIDKLIF.

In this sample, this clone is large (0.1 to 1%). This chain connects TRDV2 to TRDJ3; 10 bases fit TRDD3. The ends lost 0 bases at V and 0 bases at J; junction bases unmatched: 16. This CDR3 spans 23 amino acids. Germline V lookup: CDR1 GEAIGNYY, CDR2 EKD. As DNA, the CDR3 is TGTGCCTGTGACACCGAGGGACTGAACTGGGGGATCCAGGCCTCCTGGGACACCCGACAGATGTTTTTC. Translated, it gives CACDTEGLNWGIQASWDTRQMFF.

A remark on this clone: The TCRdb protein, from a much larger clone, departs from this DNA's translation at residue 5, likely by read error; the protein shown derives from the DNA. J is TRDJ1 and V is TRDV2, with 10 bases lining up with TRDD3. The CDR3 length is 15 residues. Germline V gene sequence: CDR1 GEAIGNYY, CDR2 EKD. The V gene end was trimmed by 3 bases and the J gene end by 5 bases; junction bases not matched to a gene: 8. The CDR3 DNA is TGTGCCTGTGACTCGCTGGGGGATAAGTCAGATAAACTCATCTTT. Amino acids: CACDSLGDKSDKLIF.

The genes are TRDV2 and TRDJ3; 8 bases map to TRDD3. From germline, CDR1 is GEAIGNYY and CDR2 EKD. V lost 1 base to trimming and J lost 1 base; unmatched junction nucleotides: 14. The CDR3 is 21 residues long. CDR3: CACDTPEEGGYHSWDTRQMFF. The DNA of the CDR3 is TGTGCCTGTGACACGCCTGAAGAGGGGGGATATCATTCCTGGGACACCCGACAGATGTTTTTC.

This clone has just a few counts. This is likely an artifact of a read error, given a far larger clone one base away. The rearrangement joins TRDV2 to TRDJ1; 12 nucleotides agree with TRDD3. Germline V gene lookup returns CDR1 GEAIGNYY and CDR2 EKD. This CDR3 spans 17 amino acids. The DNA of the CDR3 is TGTGCCAGTGACAAGCTGGGGGATACGCCCCATCGGGATAAACTCATCTTT. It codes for CASDKLGDTPHRDKLIF.

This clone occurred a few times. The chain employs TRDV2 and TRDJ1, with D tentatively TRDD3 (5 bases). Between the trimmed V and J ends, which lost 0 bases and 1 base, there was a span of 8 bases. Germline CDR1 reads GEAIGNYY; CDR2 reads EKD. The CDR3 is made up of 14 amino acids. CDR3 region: CACDTGGFTDKLIF. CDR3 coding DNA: TGTGCCTGTGACACCGGGGGTTTCACCGATAAACTCATCTTT.

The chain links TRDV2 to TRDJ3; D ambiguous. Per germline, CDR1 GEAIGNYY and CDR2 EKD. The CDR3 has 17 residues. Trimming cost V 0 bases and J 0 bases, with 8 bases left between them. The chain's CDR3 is CACDTAGRSWDTRQMFF. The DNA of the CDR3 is TGTGCCTGTGACACCGCGGGCCGCTCCTGGGACACCCGACAGATGTTTTTC.

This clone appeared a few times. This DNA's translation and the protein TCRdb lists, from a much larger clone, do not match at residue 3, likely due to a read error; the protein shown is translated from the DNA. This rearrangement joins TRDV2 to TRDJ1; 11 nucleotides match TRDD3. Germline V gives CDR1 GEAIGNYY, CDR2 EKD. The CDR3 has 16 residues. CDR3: CARDTGNWGINKELIF. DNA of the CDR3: TGTGCCCGTGACACAGGGAACTGGGGGATAAACAAAGAACTCATCTTT.

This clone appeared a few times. CDR3 sequence: CACDRLGDLDKLIF. The CDR3 coding sequence is TGTGCCTGTGACCGACTGGGGGATCTCGATAAACTCATCTTT. The chain is built from TRDV2 and TRDJ1; TRDD3 agrees at 10 bases. The length of the CDR3 is 14 residues. Germline V lookup: CDR1 GEAIGNYY, CDR2 EKD. V gave up 3 bases and J gave up 4 bases; unmatched junction bases: 4.

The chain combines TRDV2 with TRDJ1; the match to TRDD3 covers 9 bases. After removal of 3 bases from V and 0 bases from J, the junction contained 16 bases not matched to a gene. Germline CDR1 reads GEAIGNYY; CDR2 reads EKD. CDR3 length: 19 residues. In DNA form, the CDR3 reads TGTGCCTGTGACGGGCTACTGGGGGACTCTATACGAAACACCGATAAACTCATCTTT. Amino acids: CACDGLLGDSIRNTDKLIF.